These T cell receptor beta chains were read from a single sample in a study of regulatory T cells in long-lasting Graves disease. TCRdb re-called the multiplex PCR reads through MiXCR, storing one row per CDR3 protein. Seen here are 400,000 to 500,000 distinct CDR3 sequences, less than 25% observed once, and the top ten hold about 7.8%. Sequenced here: peripheral blood mononuclear cells (PBMCs), sampled when the disease was refractory, from a patient treated with antithyroid drugs. The receptors were sampled from a female donor with Graves disease. Both conserved end residues are part of each CDR3. The D gene is left open where the match is weak. Size tells how often a clone was seen (once, few, many) or the class of an expanded clone, and some rows leave it out.

clone size	D gene	V gene	J gene	CDR3 protein	CDR3 DNA
many	-	TRBV7-8	TRBJ1-2	CASSLSVNYGYTF	TGTGCCAGCAGCTTATCGGTTAACTATGGCTACACCTTC
-	-	TRBV6-1	TRBJ2-2	CASSPKGPASTGELFF	TGTGCCAGCAGCCCTAAGGGTCCAGCGAGCACCGGGGAGCTGTTTTTT
-	-	TRBV3-1	TRBJ2-6	CASSQVPLDSLGSGANVLTF	TGTGCCAGCAGCCAAGTCCCCTTAGACAGTTTGGGATCTGGGGCCAACGTCCTGACTTTC
many	-	TRBV6-1	TRBJ2-5	CASSERARYQETQYF	TGTGCCAGCAGTGAAAGGGCTAGATACCAAGAGACCCAGTACTTC
-	-	TRBV24-1	TRBJ2-7	CATSDSGEYEQYF	TGTGCCACCAGTGATTCGGGGGAGTACGAGCAGTACTTC
-	-	TRBV30	TRBJ2-7	CAWKSNSVAYEQYF	TGTGCCTGGAAGAGTAATAGCGTCGCCTACGAGCAGTACTTC
-	-	TRBV25-1	TRBJ1-2	CASSPPGEANYGYTF	TGTGCCAGCTCCCCGCCAGGGGAAGCTAACTATGGCTACACCTTC
-	-	TRBV2	TRBJ1-1	CASSEEVNTEAFF	TGTGCCAGCAGTGAAGAGGTGAACACTGAAGCTTTCTTT
many	-	TRBV11-3	TRBJ1-1	CASSRTETEAFF	TGTGCCAGCAGCAGGACGGAAACTGAAGCTTTCTTT
many	-	TRBV3-1	TRBJ1-2	CASSQGNKYHYGYTF	TGTGCCAGCAGCCAAGGGAACAAATATCACTATGGCTACACCTTC
many	TRBD2	TRBV28	TRBJ2-7	CASSPWTSGRAGGEQYF	TGTGCCAGCAGTCCGTGGACTAGCGGGAGGGCCGGTGGCGAGCAGTACTTC
many	-	TRBV7-9	TRBJ2-5	CASSLVVGARQETQYF	TGTGCCAGCAGCTTAGTAGTCGGCGCTCGACAAGAGACCCAGTACTTC
-	TRBD2	TRBV9	TRBJ2-5	CASSVGSLAASETQYF	TGTGCCAGCAGCGTAGGCTCCCTAGCGGCCTCGGAGACCCAGTACTTC
-	-	TRBV3-1	TRBJ1-5	CASSQDRQFLPQHF	TGTGCCAGCAGCCAAGATCGACAGTTCTTGCCCCAGCATTTT
-	-	TRBV20-1	TRBJ2-7	CSARGDLSYEQYF	TGCAGTGCTAGAGGGGACCTATCCTACGAGCAGTACTTC
-	-	TRBV11-2	TRBJ2-7	CASRLGSSGSEQYF	TGTGCCAGCCGCTTAGGTTCGTCAGGTTCCGAGCAGTACTTC
-	TRBD1	TRBV19	TRBJ1-5	CASNSGTGSGNNQPQHF	TGTGCCAGTAACTCCGGGACAGGGAGTGGTAACAATCAGCCCCAGCATTTT
few	-	TRBV29-1	TRBJ1-1	CSADFGGRDGRPSTEAFF	TGCAGCGCCGACTTCGGGGGTCGGGACGGAAGGCCGAGCACTGAAGCTTTCTTT
many	-	TRBV18	TRBJ2-5	CASSSRVTETQYF	TGTGCCAGCTCATCCAGGGTGACAGAGACCCAGTACTTC
-	-	TRBV6-1	TRBJ1-1	CASSEGGFTEAFF	TGTGCCAGCAGTGAAGGGGGGTTCACTGAAGCTTTCTTT
many	TRBD1	TRBV20-1	TRBJ1-6	CSAKPGQGNSPLHF	TGCAGTGCTAAACCGGGACAGGGTAATTCACCCCTCCACTTT
few	-	TRBV7-2	TRBJ2-2	CASSLGQSGELFF	TGTGCCAGCAGCTTAGGACAGTCCGGGGAGCTGTTTTTT
-	-	TRBV3-1	TRBJ2-3	CASSQRVARDTQYF	TGTGCCAGCAGCCAACGAGTCGCGCGAGATACGCAGTATTTT
-	-	TRBV6-1	TRBJ1-3	CATLDSSGNTIYF	TGTGCCACGCTCGACAGTTCTGGAAACACCATATATTTT
-	-	TRBV4-1	TRBJ1-1	CASSQTTNTGAFF	TGCGCCAGCAGCCAAACAACTAACACTGGAGCTTTCTTT
-	TRBD2	TRBV29-1	TRBJ2-7	CSVVSGDSYEQYF	TGCAGCGTTGTTAGCGGGGACTCCTACGAGCAGTACTTC
few	-	TRBV5-1	TRBJ1-1	CASSFAVNTEAFF	TGCGCCAGCAGCTTCGCGGTGAACACTGAAGCTTTCTTT
few	-	TRBV19	TRBJ2-2	CASSTKITGVGLNTGELFF	TGTGCCAGTAGTACCAAGATAACAGGAGTCGGTCTTAACACCGGGGAGCTGTTTTTT
many	-	TRBV7-2	TRBJ1-6	CASSLAQSTTSPLHF	TGTGCCAGCAGCTTAGCCCAGAGCACTACTTCACCCCTCCACTTT
many	TRBD1	TRBV9	TRBJ1-2	CASSFSLNGTAANYGYTF	TGTGCCAGCAGCTTCTCCCTTAATGGGACAGCAGCTAACTATGGCTACACCTTC
many	-	TRBV6-1	TRBJ1-4	CASSGPRREKLFF	TGTGCCAGCAGTGGCCCCCGGCGGGAAAAACTGTTTTTT
-	-	TRBV29-1	TRBJ2-3	CSGTRFPGRTDTQYF	TGCAGCGGCACCCGGTTCCCTGGTCGCACAGATACGCAGTATTTT
many	-	TRBV27	TRBJ2-7	CASSLSRDKTYEQYF	TGTGCCAGCAGTTTAAGCCGGGACAAGACCTACGAGCAGTACTTC
many	-	TRBV6-5	TRBJ2-7	CASSYSRSASYEQYF	TGTGCCAGCAGTTACAGTAGAAGTGCCTCCTACGAGCAGTACTTC
few	-	TRBV11-2	TRBJ2-7	CASSYRLSSCEQYF	TGTGCCAGCAGCTACCGACTAAGCTCCTGCGAGCAGTACTTC
-	-	TRBV11-2	TRBJ2-7	CASSEAGISHEQYF	TGTGCCAGCAGCGAGGCGGGGATCTCCCACGAGCAGTACTTC
once	TRBD2	TRBV5-1	TRBJ2-3	CASSRRTSGTDTQYF	TGCGCCAGCAGCCGGAGGACTAGCGGCACAGATACGCAGTATTTT
-	-	TRBV20-1	TRBJ2-7	CSAIGHRAVSEQYF	TGCAGTGCTATCGGACACCGGGCGGTGTCCGAGCAGTACTTC
once	TRBD1	TRBV19	TRBJ2-7	CASSRTGTGAYEQYF	TGTGCCAGTAGCCGAACCGGGACAGGTGCCTACGAGCAGTACTTC
many	-	TRBV7-2	TRBJ2-7	CASSLAEHRDEQYF	TGTGCCAGCAGCTTAGCGGAGCACAGAGACGAGCAGTACTTC
many	-	TRBV12-3/TRBV12-4	TRBJ1-5	CASSLRGYQPQHF	TGTGCCAGCAGTTTAAGGGGATATCAGCCCCAGCATTTT
few	-	TRBV12-3/TRBV12-4	TRBJ1-5	CASSPGGPQHF	TGTGCCAGCAGTCCCGGAGGGCCCCAGCATTTT
many	-	TRBV7-8	TRBJ1-4	CASSLVQEKLFF	TGTGCCAGCAGCTTAGTTCAGGAAAAACTGTTTTTT
many	-	TRBV2	TRBJ2-7	CAVQASSYEQYF	TGTGCCGTACAGGCGAGCTCCTACGAGCAGTACTTC
-	-	TRBV20-1	TRBJ2-1	CSARGDWGFEQFF	TGCAGTGCTAGAGGCGATTGGGGGTTTGAGCAGTTCTTC
many	-	TRBV12-3/TRBV12-4	TRBJ2-4	CASSLELGKNIQYF	TGTGCCAGCAGTTTAGAATTGGGCAAAAACATTCAGTACTTC
few	-	TRBV28	TRBJ2-7	CASTFRGVSEQYF	TGTGCCAGCACCTTCAGGGGAGTTAGCGAGCAGTACTTC
-	-	TRBV30	TRBJ2-3	CAWSAFADTQYF	TGTGCCTGGAGTGCGTTCGCAGATACGCAGTATTTT
-	-	TRBV7-8	TRBJ2-7	CASSTRGAVGQYF	TGTGCCAGCAGTACTAGGGGCGCCGTGGGGCAGTACTTC
-	-	TRBV5-1	TRBJ2-1	CASRKQIDYNEQFF	TGCGCCAGCAGGAAGCAAATCGACTACAATGAGCAGTTCTTC
few	TRBD1	TRBV7-3	TRBJ2-2	CASSPFPRTGANTGELFF	TGTGCCAGCAGCCCCTTTCCCCGGACAGGGGCGAACACCGGGGAGCTGTTTTTT
once	-	TRBV12-3/TRBV12-4	TRBJ2-1	CASSLKLGNEQFF	TGTGCCAGCAGTTTAAAATTAGGCAATGAGCAGTTCTTC
-	-	TRBV11-2	TRBJ2-2	CASSSRQGGGELFF	TGTGCCAGCAGCTCCCGACAGGGAGGCGGGGAGCTGTTTTTT
few	-	TRBV5-1	TRBJ2-7	CASSHEGSSYEQYF	TGCGCCAGCAGCCATGAGGGGAGCTCCTACGAGCAGTACTTC
-	TRBD2	TRBV5-5	TRBJ2-5	CASRSDSSGYQETQYF	TGTGCCAGCAGGAGTGACTCTAGCGGTTACCAAGAGACCCAGTACTTC
-	-	TRBV28	TRBJ2-7	CASSLFGNIDEQYF	TGTGCCAGCAGTTTATTCGGCAACATCGACGAGCAGTACTTC
many	-	TRBV12-3/TRBV12-4	TRBJ1-2	CASSPGTVYGYTF	TGTGCCAGCAGCCCCGGGACGGTATATGGCTACACCTTC
-	-	TRBV29-1	TRBJ2-1	CSAEDSFTYEQFF	TGCAGCGCCGAAGACAGTTTTACCTACGAGCAGTTCTTC
-	-	TRBV13	TRBJ1-1	CASSLELSEAFF	TGTGCCAGCAGCTTAGAACTCAGTGAAGCTTTCTTT
few	-	TRBV28	TRBJ2-3	CATMAGTDTQYF	TGTGCCACCATGGCGGGAACAGATACGCAGTATTTT